This entry features one T cell receptor (beta chain) sequence. The sample is drawn from a study of blood T cell repertoires in COVID-19. On the study more broadly: The United States, Italy and Spain were the sources of the acute and convalescent COVID-19 samples. Nucleic acid was either cDNA or gDNA, and it came from T cells, B-cell-depleted T cells, or PBMCs.

Source study methods: Amplification with reference gene primers provided the estimates of nucleated cell counts. Libraries were prepared by immunoSEQ multiplex PCR; TCRdb keeps only in-frame clonotypes and omits some of them. V and J calls and clone size are those listed in that table; D and trimming were worked out from the DNA. The sample records about 34,000 clones, roughly three quarters being singletons. CDR3 size: 12 residues. From germline, CDR1 is SNHLY and CDR2 FYNNEI. Trimming took 7 bases from V and 4 from J, leaving 10 bases between them. Sequencing input: peripheral blood. This TCR derives from a human donor in a cohort sampled during active COVID-19. This chain connects TRBV2 to TRBJ1-2; D gene ambiguous. The CDR3 reads CASKREAYGYTF. For the CDR3, the DNA is TGTGCCAGCAAGAGGGAGGCCTATGGCTACACCTTC.